This T cell receptor (beta chain) emerged from a study of cytotoxic CD8 clonotypes in ibrutinib-treated CLL. For the study at large: Partial responses totalled about 24 and complete responses 2; after median roughly 71 months, about 15 remained remitted and approximately twelve progressed. Timing of response sample collection was a median roughly twelve months after treatment start, with a range of 6 to 36.

Germline loops: CDR1 SGDLS, CDR2 YYNGEE. CDR3 length equals 14 residues. The junction had 5 bases not matched to a gene; V was cut back by 3 bases and J by 3 bases. This table comes from immunoSEQ multiplex PCR, and its TCRdb copy is limited to in-frame clones, with some not included. The sample contains about 330,000 clones, around 66% of which appear only once. This sequence joins TRBV9 and TRBJ2-7; 8 nucleotides agree with TRBD1. This TCR derives from a human donor with chronic lymphocytic leukemia. The sample here was PBMCs, taken after 36 months of ibrutinib treatment. CDR3 bases: TGTGCCAGCAGCGGACAGGGGACCAACTACGAGCAGTACTTC. Translated: CASSGQGTNYEQYF.